This is a list of T cell receptor beta chains from one sample in a study of cytomegalovirus exposure and HLA in healthy donors. The method was immunoSEQ multiplex PCR; TCRdb's version includes in-frame clones alone and lacks a portion of them. The repertoire table contains some 120,000 clones. What was sequenced was PBMCs. Receptors were obtained from a man aged 35-49 years in good health and CMV-seronegative. The CDR3 runs from the conserved cysteine through the conserved F or W. A D gene is named only where the DNA matches it firmly. The size entry is marked missing in some rows and otherwise reads once, few, many or a size class.

CDR3aa,CDR3nt,abundance,d_gene,v_gene,len,j_gene
CASSQELGLGLVITDTQYF,TGCGCCAGCAGCCAAGAACTGGGTTTGGGACTAGTGATCACAGATACGCAGTATTTT,.,TRBD2,TRBV4-1,19,TRBJ2-3
CASSQGSRSSYNEQFF,TGCGCCAGCAGCCAAGGTTCTAGGAGCTCCTACAATGAGCAGTTCTTC,.,.,TRBV4-1,16,TRBJ2-1
CASSPAPGQGALEQYF,TGTGCCAGTAGTCCCGCCCCGGGACAGGGGGCCCTCGAGCAGTACTTC,medium-sized,TRBD1,TRBV19,16,TRBJ2-7
CASRPRLDTGELFF,TGTGCCAGCAGACCCCGACTAGACACCGGGGAGCTGTTTTTT,.,.,TRBV6-6,14,TRBJ2-2
CASAPWGRGSYNEQFF,TGTGCCAGCGCTCCCTGGGGCAGGGGCTCCTACAATGAGCAGTTCTTC,.,.,TRBV18,16,TRBJ2-1
CASLSGISYEQYF,TGTGCCTCCCTATCCGGGATCTCCTACGAGCAGTACTTC,.,.,TRBV6-1,13,TRBJ2-7
CASSQDLLGRFRSNEQFF,TGCGCCAGCAGCCAAGATCTACTAGGCCGTTTTCGTTCAAATGAGCAGTTCTTC,.,.,TRBV4-3,18,TRBJ2-1
CASSEFSQSSSYNEQFF,TGTGCCAGCAGTGAATTCAGTCAGTCGTCCTCCTACAATGAGCAGTTCTTC,.,.,TRBV6-1,17,TRBJ2-1
CSVRGQNLNYGYTF,TGCAGCGTCAGAGGACAGAACCTTAACTATGGCTACACCTTC,.,.,TRBV29-1,14,TRBJ1-2
CASSLGGLAGDRTYEQYF,TGTGCCAGCAGCTTAGGGGGACTAGCGGGAGATAGGACCTACGAGCAGTACTTC,.,TRBD2,TRBV11-2,18,TRBJ2-7
CASSVDGLNEKLFF,TGTGCCAGCAGCGTAGACGGACTGAATGAAAAACTGTTTTTT,.,.,TRBV6-1,14,TRBJ1-4
CASSLDRWSGLLSGNTIYF,TGTGCCAGCAGCCTCGACAGGTGGTCAGGATTACTCTCTGGAAACACCATATATTTT,.,.,TRBV7-9,19,TRBJ1-3
CASRGGNQPQHF,TGTGCCAGCAGGGGAGGGAACCAGCCCCAGCATTTT,.,.,TRBV28,12,TRBJ1-5